The next 17 T cell receptor beta chains were all read from a single sample in a study of post-analysis software for immune sequencing data. Findings of the study overall: In patients, five or six TRBV segments were more frequent than in controls, with TRBV5-6, TRBV5-1 and TRBV20-1 among them.

Their antigens remain unidentified. The TCR beta cDNA libraries contained unique molecular identifiers. TCRdb reprocessed the PCR reads with MiXCR, giving one entry per CDR3 protein. The table shows about 820,000 distinct CDR3 sequences, with roughly half occurring only once. Material for sequencing was blood. The origin of the receptors is a girl aged 5-17 years with multiple sclerosis.

The V call is TRBV6-1, the J call TRBJ1-1, with 8 bases aligning to TRBD1. The trim removed 8 bases at V and 6 bases at J, leaving 8 bases unmatched. Germline V lookup: CDR1 MNHNS, CDR2 SASEGT. The CDR3 is made up of 13 amino acids. CDR3 region: CASPTGDPSEAFF. CDR3 sequence (DNA): TGTGCCAGCCCGACAGGGGATCCTTCTGAAGCTTTCTTT.

The CDR3 DNA reads as TGCAGCCCCCACACCGGGACTGAAGCTTTCTTT. Its translation is CSPHTGTEAFF. V and J are TRBV29-1 and TRBJ1-1; D remains ambiguous. This CDR3 contains 11 residues. V was cut by 8 bases and J by 5 bases, with 12 bases left in between. Germline V gene sequence: CDR1 SQVTM, CDR2 ANQGSEA. Combining the CDR3 with reference TRBV29-1 and TRBJ1-1 gives the whole variable domain SAVISQKPSRDICQRGTSLTIQCQVDSQVTMMFWYRQQPGQSLTLIATANQGSEATYESGFVIDKFPISRPNLTFSTLTVSNMSPEDSSIYLCSPHTGTEAFFGQGTRLTVV.

This rearrangement joins TRBV6-2 or TRBV6-3 to TRBJ1-2, with D perhaps TRBD1 (6 bases). The V gene lost 7 bases and the J gene lost 0 bases, with 9 bases spanning the gap. Per germline, CDR1 MNHEY and CDR2 SVGEGT. The length of the CDR3 is 13 residues. The CDR3: CASNDRTNYGYTF. DNA of the CDR3: TGTGCCAGCAATGACAGGACTAACTATGGCTACACCTTC.

There are a few counts of this clonotype. The rearrangement links TRBV14 to TRBJ2-7; 10 bases agree with TRBD1. The CDR3 is made up of 15 amino acids. After removal of 3 bases from V and 2 bases from J, the junction contained 4 bases not matched to a gene. Looked up from germline, CDR1 is SGHDN and CDR2 is FVKESK. The CDR3 nucleotides read TGTGCCAGCAGCCAGTGGGACAGGGGAACCTACGAGCAGTACTTC. Translating gives CASSQWDRGTYEQYF.

This chain connects TRBV6-5 to TRBJ2-5, with 9 bases lining up with TRBD1. After removal of 2 bases from V and 0 bases from J, the junction contained 4 bases not matched to a gene. CDR1 MNHEY and CDR2 SVGAGI come from the germline V gene. This CDR3 is 16 amino acids long. CDR3 in DNA: TGTGCCAGCAGTTACCTGGGACAGGGCCACCAAGAGACCCAGTACTTC. Its protein product is CASSYLGQGHQETQYF.

This clonotype was observed a handful of times. The chain recombines TRBV27 with TRBJ2-1, with a weak D call TRBD1 (6 bases). Between the trimmed V and J ends, which lost 0 bases and 6 bases, there was a span of 9 bases. The CDR3 totals 14 residues. Germline V CDR1 and CDR2: MNHEY, SMNVEV (reference sequence). The DNA of the CDR3 is TGTGCCAGCAGTTTATCGGTAGGGGGCAATGAGCAGTTCTTC. Translated: CASSLSVGGNEQFF.

This chain connects TRBV20-1 to TRBJ2-4; 7 bases are a match to TRBD2. The germline gives CDR1 DFQATT, CDR2 SNEGSKA (reference sequence). The CDR3 spans 15 residues. Trimming removed 1 base from V and 0 bases from J; junction bases left unmatched: 3. The CDR3: CSARASGIAKNIQYF. The CDR3 region has the DNA TGCAGTGCTAGAGCTAGCGGTATAGCCAAAAACATTCAGTACTTC.

V is TRBV20-1 and J is TRBJ2-7; 8 nucleotides line up with TRBD2. The CDR3 is 15 amino acids. Germline V CDR1 and CDR2: DFQATT, SNEGSKA (reference sequence). V was pared by 5 bases and J by 1 base, with 10 bases of the junction left unmatched. Here the CDR3 DNA reads TGCAGTGCTCCCGACCGGACTAGCCCTTCCTACGAGCAGTACTTC. Its translation: CSAPDRTSPSYEQYF.

Only a few counts were recorded for this clonotype. The gene calls are TRBV6-5 and TRBJ1-2; D gene unclear. From germline, CDR1 is MNHEY and CDR2 SVGAGI. The CDR3 runs to 15 residues. Trimming removed 8 bases from V and 6 bases from J, with 22 bases in between. Here the CDR3 DNA reads TGTGCCAGCTTTCCCCGCAGTCGGCCATGGCATGGCTACACCTTC. Translating it yields CASFPRSRPWHGYTF.

This clonotype was observed a handful of times. The rearrangement joins TRBV15 to TRBJ2-1; the match to TRBD2 covers 12 bases. J lost 0 bases, V lost 4 bases, and 10 bases had no gene match. CDR1 and CDR2 from the germline V gene are LNHNV and YYDKDF (reference sequence). The CDR3 covers 19 residues. The CDR3 loop reads CATSKGLAGAQSSYNEQFF. CDR3 DNA sequence: TGTGCCACCAGCAAGGGACTAGCGGGCGCCCAGAGCTCCTACAATGAGCAGTTCTTC.

This chain uses TRBV20-1 with TRBJ2-5, with a possible D match to TRBD1 (5 bases). Germline values: CDR1 DFQATT, CDR2 SNEGSKA (reference sequence). The CDR3 has 12 residues. DNA for the CDR3: TGCAGCGCCAGGGTCTACCAAGAGACCCAGTACTTC. It codes for CSARVYQETQYF.

The rearrangement joins TRBV29-1 to TRBJ2-1; tentative D call: TRBD2 (6 bases). In germline, CDR1 is SQVTM, CDR2 ANQGSEA. CDR3 size: 13 residues. V dropped 7 bases and J dropped 4 bases, with 14 bases sitting between them. The DNA for the CDR3 is TGCAGCGCCGAGACTAGGGTTTACAATGAGCAGTTCTTC. This encodes CSAETRVYNEQFF.

The rearrangement uses TRBV28 and TRBJ2-1, with D perhaps TRBD2 (6 bases). The CDR3 consists of 16 residues. The V gene lost 3 bases and the J gene lost 0 bases, with 12 bases spanning the gap. The germline V gene encodes CDR1 MDHEN and CDR2 SYDVKM. CDR3 protein: CASSFLGGVSYNEQFF. The CDR3 DNA sequence: TGTGCCAGCAGTTTTCTTGGCGGGGTCTCCTACAATGAGCAGTTCTTC.

This clonotype was picked up a small number of times. V gene TRBV6-1 combines with J gene TRBJ2-6, with TRBD1 matching over 11 bases. Germline V gene lookup returns CDR1 MNHNS and CDR2 SASEGT. The CDR3 is 19 residues long. Germline trimming cut 7 bases from V and 2 bases from J; bases unmatched to any gene: 13. The CDR3 DNA sequence: TGTGCCAGCATACTTCCAGGACAGGGGGCGTCCCCTGGGGCCAACGTCCTGACTTTC. Encoded protein: CASILPGQGASPGANVLTF.

This clonotype showed up just once. The gene calls are TRBV6-1 and TRBJ2-3, with 7 bases fitting TRBD1. Germline CDR1 and CDR2: MNHNS and SASEGT. The CDR3 is 16 residues long. J gave up 2 bases and V 6 bases, and 11 bases lay outside the gene matches. In DNA, the CDR3 is TGTGCCAGCAGCCGCGGACAGGCTCTAATCACAGATACGCAGTATTTT. As protein: CASSRGQALITDTQYF.

This sequence joins TRBV20-1 and TRBJ1-4, with 7 bases matching TRBD1. CDR3 size: 14 residues. Germline values: CDR1 DFQATT, CDR2 SNEGSKA (reference sequence). Trimming cost V 6 bases and J 8 bases; bases outside gene matches: 12. The CDR3 DNA is TGCAGTGCAAGCTCGACAGGGAGGAGCGAAAAACTGTTTTTT. It encodes CSASSTGRSEKLFF.

CDR3 sequence: CASSRAGGALAYEQYF. The CDR3 DNA follows: TGTGCCAGCTCACGGGCGGGGGGGGCTCTCGCCTACGAGCAGTACTTC. The chain recombines TRBV18 with TRBJ2-1, with 9 bases identical to TRBD2. The assigned J gene may be wrong: the sequence end matches TRBJ2-7 better. The CDR3 is made up of 16 amino acids. Germline V gives CDR1 KGHSH, CDR2 LQKENI.